This entry lists 15 T cell receptor beta chains sequenced from one sample in a study of shared clonotypes between healthy human individuals. The data were produced by immunoSEQ multiplex PCR, yet TCRdb's version contains in-frame clones alone and is incomplete. The sample lists over 100,000 clones, around 65% occurring once. Sample: memory CD8+ T cells sorted from blood. Subset noted: CD45RO+ cells pooled with CCR7-negative TemRA cells. The receptors shown here come from a woman in her 30s in good health.

The rearrangement uses TRBV29-1 and TRBJ2-7; 7 bases map to TRBD1. After removal of 3 bases from V and 0 bases from J, the junction contained 8 bases not matched to a gene. CDR3 length equals 15 residues. Germline V CDR1 and CDR2: SQVTM, ANQGSEA. The CDR3 sequence: CSVESGQQASYEQYF. The CDR3 DNA reads as TGCAGCGTTGAGTCGGGACAGCAAGCCTCCTACGAGCAGTACTTC.

V gene TRBV30 combines with J gene TRBJ1-2; TRBD1 matches 7 bases. Germline loops: CDR1 GTSNPN, CDR2 SVGIG (reference sequence). There are 13 residues in the CDR3. V dropped 8 bases and J dropped 1; count of bases not matched to a gene: 7. CDR3 protein: CAGDSPVNYGYTF. In nucleotides, the CDR3 is TGTGCCGGGGACAGCCCTGTTAACTATGGCTACACCTTC.

The gene calls are TRBV27 and TRBJ1-5, with D uncertain. This CDR3 contains 14 residues. Per the germline V gene, CDR1 is MNHEY and CDR2 is SMNVEV (reference sequence). V lost 6 bases and J lost 5, with 14 bases in between. The CDR3 loop is CASRPGLPHQPQHF. The CDR3, as DNA: TGTGCCAGCAGACCCGGACTGCCTCATCAGCCCCAGCATTTT.

This sequence joins TRBV7-7 and TRBJ2-2; D is perhaps TRBD1 or TRBD2 (6 bases each). From germline, CDR1 is SSHAT and CDR2 FNYEAQ (reference sequence). The CDR3 totals 12 residues. The CDR3 reads CAWGAGSGELFF. The CDR3 DNA reads as TGTGCTTGGGGGGCCGGGAGCGGGGAGCTGTTTTTT.

The J gene is TRBJ2-3, the V gene TRBV5-1, with D possibly matching TRBD2 (5 bases). The germline gives CDR1 SGHRS, CDR2 YFSETQ. The CDR3 totals 16 residues. The V and J ends lost 1 base and 0 bases respectively, with 12 bases between them. The CDR3 DNA follows: TGCGCCAGCAGCTTGTATCGGGGAACTAGCACAGATACGCAGTATTTT. Translating gives CASSLYRGTSTDTQYF.

The chain links TRBV25-1 to TRBJ2-2; the match to TRBD2 covers 7 bases. The CDR3 covers 15 residues. Germline V gene sequence: CDR1 MGHDK, CDR2 SYGVNS. The V segment lost 2 bases and the J segment 4 bases; nucleotides outside the gene matches: 4. The CDR3 DNA follows: TGTGCCAGCAGTGAAGTTGCGGGAGTCACCGGGGAGCTGTTTTTT. It encodes CASSEVAGVTGELFF.

V and J are TRBV7-9 and TRBJ1-1; the D is unclear. CDR1 and CDR2 from the germline V gene are SEHNR and FQNEAQ (reference sequence). Deletions cut 2 bases from V and 6 bases from J, with 10 bases between. This CDR3 has 13 amino acids. The CDR3 coding sequence is TGTGCCAGCAGCTTAAACTCCCAGGCTGAAGCTTTCTTT. The encoded protein is CASSLNSQAEAFF.

CDR3 nucleotides: TGCAGCGTTGAGGAGGGGGGTTTTGGCAATGAGCAGTTCTTC. Translation: CSVEEGGFGNEQFF. V is TRBV29-1 and J is TRBJ2-1, with D tentatively TRBD1 or TRBD2 (6 bases each). Germline V gene lookup returns CDR1 SQVTM and CDR2 ANQGSEA. The V end lost 3 bases, the J end lost 6 bases, and 15 bases lay between the germline ends. The CDR3 contains 14 residues.

This clone occurred a few times. This sequence joins TRBV28 and TRBJ1-2, with TRBD1 as a possible D gene (5 bases). The germline CDR1 and CDR2 sequences are MDHEN and SYDVKM. Trimming left V 2 bases short and J 3 bases short, with 7 bases between. The CDR3 is 13 residues long. CDR3 sequence (DNA): TGTGCCAGCAGTTTACAGGGTGACTATGGCTACACCTTC. This gives the protein CASSLQGDYGYTF.

The genes are TRBV9 and TRBJ1-2; tentative D call: TRBD1 (5 bases). The CDR3 totals 17 residues. V lost 0 bases, J lost 4 bases, and 19 bases lay in between. Germline V gives CDR1 SGDLS, CDR2 YYNGEE. CDR3 DNA: TGTGCCAGCAGCGTAGCTAGGGATAGGGGAGGATTCTATGGCTACACCTTC. It specifies CASSVARDRGGFYGYTF. Full variable domain (rest looked up from reference TRBV9 and TRBJ1-2): DSGVTQTPKHLITATGQRVTLRCSPRSGDLSVYWYQQSLDQGLQFLIQYYNGEERAKGNILERFSAQQFPDLHSELNLSSLELGDSALYFCASSVARDRGGFYGYTFGSGTRLTVV.

The chain is built from TRBV4-2 and TRBJ2-1; 8 bases fit TRBD2. The germline CDR1 and CDR2 sequences are LGHNA and YNFKEQ. V was clipped by 0 bases and J by 7 bases; unmatched bases: 11. The length of the CDR3 is 17 residues. The CDR3 loop is CASSQDGPGGLINEQFF. CDR3 DNA sequence: TGTGCCAGCAGCCAAGATGGCCCGGGAGGGCTTATAAATGAGCAGTTCTTC.

The table lists this clone with a few counts. J is TRBJ2-3 and V is TRBV5-1; 12 positions match TRBD2. Germline CDR1 SGHRS, CDR2 YFSETQ. CDR3 length equals 18 residues. The V gene end was trimmed by 4 bases and the J gene end by 0 bases; junction bases not matched to a gene: 9. In nucleotides, the CDR3 is TGCGCCAGCAGCGTACGCCCAGGGACTAGCGGGAGCACAGATACGCAGTATTTT. Its protein product is CASSVRPGTSGSTDTQYF.

V is TRBV4-2 and J is TRBJ2-5; 7 bases are shared with TRBD1. The end of the DNA is better explained by TRBJ2-7, so the J call may be wrong. CDR1 is LGHNA and CDR2 is YNFKEQ in the germline V gene. The CDR3 has 15 residues. This CDR3 is CASSPGIAGGYEQYF. The CDR3 DNA sequence: TGTGCCAGCAGCCCCGGAATCGCAGGGGGCTACGAGCAGTACTTC.

V is TRBV30 and J is TRBJ1-1, with D perhaps TRBD1 (5 bases). Germline CDR1 and CDR2: GTSNPN and SVGIG (reference sequence). The CDR3 length is 13 residues. CDR3 in DNA: TGTGCTCAGGTGAGGGGCGAGGAAACTGAAGCTTTCTTT. This sequence encodes CAQVRGEETEAFF.

The chain links TRBV7-2 to TRBJ2-2; 11 bases map to TRBD2. Germline V gene sequence: CDR1 SGHTA, CDR2 FQGNSA. The CDR3 covers 18 residues. The V gene end was trimmed by 3 bases and the J gene end by 5 bases; junction bases not matched to a gene: 11. The CDR3 protein is CASSFPTLAGGETGELFF. The CDR3, as DNA: TGTGCCAGCAGCTTCCCGACCTTAGCGGGGGGGGAGACCGGGGAGCTGTTTTTT.